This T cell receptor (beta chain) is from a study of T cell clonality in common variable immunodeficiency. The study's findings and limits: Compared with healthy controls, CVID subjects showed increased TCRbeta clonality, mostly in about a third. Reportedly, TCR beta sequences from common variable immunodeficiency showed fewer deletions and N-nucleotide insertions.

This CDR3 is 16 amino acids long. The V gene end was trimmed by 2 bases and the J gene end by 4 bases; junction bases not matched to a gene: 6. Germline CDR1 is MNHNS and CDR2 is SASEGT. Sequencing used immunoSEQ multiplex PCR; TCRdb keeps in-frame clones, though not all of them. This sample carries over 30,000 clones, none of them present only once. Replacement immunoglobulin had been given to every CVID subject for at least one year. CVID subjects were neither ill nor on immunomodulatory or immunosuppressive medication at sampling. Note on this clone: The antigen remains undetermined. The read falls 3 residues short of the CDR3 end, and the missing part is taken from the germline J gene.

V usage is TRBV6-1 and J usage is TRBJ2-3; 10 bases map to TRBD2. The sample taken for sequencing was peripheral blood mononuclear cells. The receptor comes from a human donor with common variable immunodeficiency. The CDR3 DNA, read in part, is TGTGCCAGCAGTGAACCCCAGCGGGGGGGGTCAGATACG. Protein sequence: CASSEPQRGGSDT. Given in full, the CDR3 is CASSEPQRGGSDTQYF.